This TCR beta chain stems from a study of blood T cell repertoires in COVID-19. Libraries were prepared by immunoSEQ multiplex PCR; TCRdb keeps only in-frame clonotypes and omits some of them. This table has tens of thousands of clones, more than 75% appearing once. The sample consisted of peripheral blood. The clonotype was recovered from a man in his 70s with acute or convalescent COVID-19.

Here the CDR3 DNA reads TGTGCCAGCAGTTTCGACAATGAGCAGTTCTTC. Amino acid sequence: CASSFDNEQFF. The V call is TRBV12-3 or TRBV12-4, the J call TRBJ2-1, with no clear D. The ends were cut back, 3 bases at V and 5 bases at J, with 2 bases in the middle. The CDR3 covers 11 residues.